Below, 16 T cell receptor beta chains from the same sample are listed, as sequenced in a study of cytomegalovirus exposure and HLA in healthy donors. 60 Vbeta and 13 Jbeta primers were used in PCR. Some clones are missing from TCRdb's copy, which holds only in-frame ones; the method was immunoSEQ multiplex PCR. Of 100,000 to 150,000 clones listed, about 73% are singletons. The specimen sequenced was PBMCs. The receptors here all came from a woman between 50 and 59 years old in good health and CMV-seropositive.

The V gene is TRBV25-1, the J gene TRBJ1-6; a weak D match, TRBD1 (5 bases). CDR1 is MGHDK and CDR2 is SYGVNS in the germline V gene. This CDR3 is 14 amino acids long. Deletions cut 4 bases from V and 13 bases from J, with 17 bases between. The CDR3 here is CASSGRADSSPLHF. CDR3 DNA sequence: TGTGCCAGCAGTGGAAGGGCCGACAGCTCTCCCCTCCACTTT.

Turning to this clone: Within the sample, other DNA sequences also encode this same CDR3. The chain couples TRBV28 to TRBJ1-5; D possibly corresponds to TRBD1 (6 bases). Germline V CDR1 and CDR2: MDHEN, SYDVKM. The CDR3 contains 18 residues. V was trimmed by 11 bases and J by 4 bases, leaving 30 bases between them. CDR3 DNA: TGTGCCTCAAAAGTTTATTCCCCTCCGCCACAGGGAAATCAGCCCCAGCATTTT. This translates into CASKVYSPPPQGNQPQHF.

V and J are TRBV7-9 and TRBJ1-6, with TRBD1 identical over 7 bases. Trimming at V came to 4 bases and at J to 7 bases, leaving 7 bases not matched to a gene. Per the germline V gene, CDR1 is SEHNR and CDR2 is FQNEAQ (reference sequence). The CDR3 has 15 amino acids. The CDR3 sequence is CASSSGAGQNSPLHF. In DNA form, the CDR3 reads TGTGCCAGCAGCTCCGGGGCGGGACAGAATTCACCCCTCCACTTT.

The rearrangement joins TRBV5-8 to TRBJ2-3; 8 nucleotides align to TRBD2. The CDR3 sequence is 14 residues long. The J segment lost 3 bases and the V segment lost 5 bases, leaving 5 bases of the junction unmatched. Germline CDR1 SGHTS, CDR2 YDEGEE. The CDR3 DNA reads as TGTGCCAGCAGGTTCCGGGGGGGAACAGATACGCAGTATTTT. It is translated as CASRFRGGTDTQYF.

The V gene is TRBV2, the J gene TRBJ2-4; weak D call: TRBD2 (5 bases). The CDR3 is 15 residues long. Per the germline V gene, CDR1 is SNHLY and CDR2 is FYNNEI. V was clipped by 7 bases and J by 8 bases, with 21 bases between them. The CDR3 DNA reads TGTGCCAGCAAACCGGGTCTAGCCACAGAGTACATTCAGTACTTC. It yields the protein CASKPGLATEYIQYF.

The CDR3 reads CASSQLLAGGGETQYF. The CDR3 bases are TGCGCCAGCAGTCAATTATTAGCGGGGGGTGGGGAGACCCAGTACTTC. The rearrangement joins TRBV23-1 to TRBJ2-5, with 10 nucleotides matching TRBD2. TRBV23-1 is classed as an ORF, of uncertain function. This CDR3 has 16 residues. Trimming took 1 base from V and 5 from J; bases not matched to a gene: 7.

J is TRBJ2-5 and V is TRBV7-9, with TRBD1 identical over 9 bases. With 1 base clipped from V and 0 bases from J, the junction kept 0 bases outside the gene matches. The CDR3 consists of 15 residues. In germline, CDR1 is SEHNR, CDR2 FQNEAQ (reference sequence). This chain's CDR3 is CASSLGDRDQETQYF. DNA of the CDR3: TGTGCCAGCAGCTTAGGGGACAGGGACCAAGAGACCCAGTACTTC.

V is TRBV18 and J is TRBJ2-1; 8 nucleotides match TRBD1. V lost 4 bases and J lost 1; bases outside the gene matches: 0. CDR3 length equals 14 residues. In germline, CDR1 is KGHSH, CDR2 LQKENI. In DNA form, the CDR3 reads TGTGCCAGCTCACGGGACAGGTCCTACAATGAGCAGTTCTTC. Its translation is CASSRDRSYNEQFF.

The genes are TRBV7-9 and TRBJ1-1; a possible D gene is TRBD1 (5 bases). The CDR3 totals 16 residues. Trimming took 2 bases from V and 2 from J, leaving 15 bases between them. Germline assignment: CDR1 SEHNR and CDR2 FQNEAQ (reference sequence). The CDR3 reads CASSLPERGTNTEAFF. The CDR3 DNA reads TGTGCCAGCAGCTTACCCGAACGGGGGACTAACACTGAAGCTTTCTTT.

This chain connects TRBV13 to TRBJ1-5; D might be TRBD1 (6 bases). V dropped 5 bases and J dropped 6 bases, with 8 bases sitting between them. The CDR3 is made up of 12 amino acids. Germline lookup yields CDR1 PRHDT and CDR2 FYEKMQ (reference sequence). The CDR3 reads CASSVQGQPQHF. Here the CDR3 DNA reads TGTGCCAGCAGCGTACAGGGTCAGCCCCAGCATTTT.

This clone has a single count. V and J are TRBV28 and TRBJ2-7; 9 positions agree with TRBD1. Germline V gene sequence: CDR1 MDHEN, CDR2 SYDVKM. Trimming cost V 4 bases and J 2 bases; bases outside gene matches: 6. This CDR3 has 15 residues. Written as DNA, the CDR3 is TGTGCCAGCAGTTCCCCCGGGACAGGGACCTACGAGCAGTACTTC. Translating gives CASSSPGTGTYEQYF.

This chain uses TRBV5-1 with TRBJ2-2, with a tentative D call TRBD1 (5 bases). Germline assignment: CDR1 SGHRS and CDR2 YFSETQ. V lost 10 bases to trimming and J lost 1 base, with 17 bases between them. The CDR3 covers 15 residues. The CDR3 here is CASHETAMNTGELFF. For the CDR3, the DNA is TGCGCCTCCCATGAGACAGCGATGAACACCGGGGAGCTGTTTTTT.

This clone was found a few times. The rearrangement joins TRBV7-9 to TRBJ1-4, with 8 bases that match TRBD1. Germline-derived CDR1 and CDR2 are SEHNR and FQNEAQ (reference sequence). The CDR3 loop spans 14 amino acids. The ends lost 2 bases at V and 11 bases at J; junction bases unmatched: 7. The CDR3 spells CASSLPWTGSKLFF. The CDR3 DNA reads TGTGCCAGCAGCTTACCCTGGACAGGGTCGAAACTGTTTTTT.

This clone was picked up a small number of times. The chain combines TRBV6-1 with TRBJ1-3, with D unresolved. The CDR3 is 17 amino acids. Germline V gene sequence: CDR1 MNHNS, CDR2 SASEGT. V lost 4 bases, J lost 0 bases, and 16 bases lay in between. For the CDR3, the DNA is TGTGCCAGCAGTGGCATGCGAACGGGTAACTCTGGAAACACCATATATTTT. Translating it yields CASSGMRTGNSGNTIYF.

This clone turned up a few times. The chain couples TRBV5-1 to TRBJ2-1; 14 bases match TRBD2. The CDR3 is 16 amino acids. Germline V CDR1 and CDR2: SGHRS, YFSETQ. After removal of 3 bases from V and 7 bases from J, the junction contained 6 bases not matched to a gene. In nucleotides, the CDR3 is TGCGCCAGCAGCTCACGACTAGCGGGGGGGCCTAATGAGCAGTTCTTC. Amino acid sequence: CASSSRLAGGPNEQFF.

The chain links TRBV10-2 to TRBJ2-5; tentatively, D is TRBD1 (5 bases). Germline V CDR1 and CDR2: WSHSY, SAAADI. This CDR3 region has 16 residues. V was trimmed by 4 bases and J by 9 bases, leaving 24 bases between them. As DNA, the CDR3 is TGCGCCAGCAGTGTCACAGGAACGCTCCATGACTCGGCCCAGTACTTC. It yields the protein CASSVTGTLHDSAQYF.